These 2 T cell receptor beta chains originate from one sample sequenced in a study of blood T cell repertoires in COVID-19. TCRdb keeps only in-frame clones here, not all; method: immunoSEQ multiplex PCR. The sample shows around 120,000 clones, about 79% of them seen only once. Input material: peripheral blood. The receptor set was obtained from a man aged 70-80 years with acute or convalescent COVID-19.

The genes are TRBV9 and TRBJ2-7; 9 positions match TRBD1. Germline trimming cut 2 bases from V and 1 base from J; bases unmatched to any gene: 1. CDR1 is SGDLS, CDR2 YYNGEE, per germline. The CDR3 sequence is 14 residues long. CDR3 sequence reads: CASSVDRGSYEQYF. In DNA, the CDR3 is TGTGCCAGCAGCGTCGACAGGGGGTCCTACGAGCAGTACTTC.

The J gene is TRBJ1-1, the V gene TRBV4-2; TRBD1 matches at 11 bases. The CDR3 is 15 residues long. Trimming at V came to 4 bases and at J to 4 bases, leaving 5 bases not matched to a gene. The germline CDR1 and CDR2 sequences are LGHNA and YNFKEQ. In DNA, the CDR3 is TGTGCCAGCAGCCGGACAGGGGGCGCGGGCACTGAAGCTTTCTTT. Encoded protein: CASSRTGGAGTEAFF.